What follows are 32 T cell receptor beta chains derived from one specimen sequenced in a study of T cell clonality in common variable immunodeficiency. The antigens for these receptors are not known. The repertoire was sequenced with immunoSEQ multiplex PCR; TCRdb's copy has only in-frame clones and lacks some. This table holds around 19,000 clones with no singletons; the top ten claim 6.6%. Whole-study results and caveats: In common variable immunodeficiency, TCR beta chains reportedly carried fewer deletions and N-nucleotide insertions.

The sequencing sample was made of peripheral blood mononuclear cells. All receptors come from a human donor with common variable immunodeficiency.

This clone was picked up many times. The missing CDR3 end, 3 residues past where the read stops, is filled in from the germline J gene. The J gene is TRBJ1-5, the V gene TRBV18; the D is unclear. Germline V CDR1 and CDR2: KGHSH, LQKENI. Trimming removed 1 base at V and 5 bases at J, with 12 bases between. The CDR3 loop spans 15 amino acids. CDR3 protein: CASSPLGQPDQPQHF. The sequenced CDR3 bases are TGTGCCAGCTCACCACTTGGGCAGCCCGATCAGCCC.

This clone was seen only a few times. The read falls 3 residues short of the CDR3 end, and the missing part is taken from the germline J gene. This chain links TRBV5-1 with TRBJ2-7; 7 nucleotides match TRBD1. Trimming took 3 bases from V and 2 from J; bases not matched to a gene: 2. The CDR3 length is 13 residues. Germline V gene sequence: CDR1 SGHRS, CDR2 YFSETQ. CDR3 residues: CASSWDSTYEQYF. The CDR3 bases that were read are TGCGCCAGCAGCTGGGACAGTACCTACGAG.

This clone was seen only a few times. With the read ending 3 residues before the CDR3 end, the germline J gene is used to fill in that end. The V call is TRBV18, the J call TRBJ1-4, with D maybe TRBD1 (5 bases). The CDR3 sequence is 13 residues long. CDR1 and CDR2 from the germline V gene are KGHSH and LQKENI. CDR3 loop: CASSPLAGDKLFF. The covered CDR3 bases are TGTGCCAGCTCACCACTAGCGGGGGACAAA.

This clone was picked up many times. The covered CDR3 bases are TGTGCCAGCAGCCCGGGACAATGGAATTCACCC. Protein product: CASSPGQWNSP. The whole CDR3 sequence is CASSPGQWNSPLHF. This rearrangement joins TRBV7-2 to TRBJ1-6, with a possible D match to TRBD1 (6 bases). The sequence runs out 3 residues before the end of the CDR3; the remainder is reconstructed from the germline J gene. The CDR3 is 14 amino acids. Trimming shortened V by 5 bases and J by 7 bases, and 12 bases separated the two germline ends. The germline V gene encodes CDR1 SGHTA and CDR2 FQGNSA.

Worth noting for this clone: From the germline J gene comes the end of the CDR3, since the read stops 3 residues before it. This chain uses TRBV5-1 with TRBJ2-7; 10 positions match TRBD2. J lost 0 bases, V lost 4 bases, and 7 bases had no gene match. CDR1 is SGHRS and CDR2 is YFSETQ in the germline V gene. CDR3 length: 16 amino acids. Incomplete CDR3 DNA: TGCGCCAGCAGCGATTCTAGCGGGAGCGTCTCCTACGAG. Protein product: CASSDSSGSVSYE. The full CDR3 protein is CASSDSSGSVSYEQYF.

This clone was recorded at least ten times. The read stops 3 residues short of the end of the CDR3; the missing end is completed from the germline J gene. The chain couples TRBV6-2 or TRBV6-3 to TRBJ1-3; D is uncertain. The CDR3 contains 17 residues. Germline values: CDR1 MNHEY, CDR2 SVGEGT. V was cut by 4 bases and J by 0 bases, with 16 bases left in between. CDR3 sequence: CASSLRPDTASGNTIYF. The DNA read from the CDR3 is TGTGCCAGCAGTTTGAGGCCCGACACCGCCTCTGGAAACACC.

This clone was detected many times. Read data end 3 residues before the CDR3 end; the end is taken from the germline J gene. The V call is TRBV7-8, the J call TRBJ2-7, with TRBD2 identical over 13 bases. V lost 3 bases, J lost 3 bases, and 5 bases stayed unmatched. Germline V CDR1 and CDR2: SGHVS, FQNEAQ. This CDR3 region has 16 residues. Partial CDR3 DNA: TGTGCCAGCAGCTTTGGGACTAGCGGGATCGGCTACGAG. Protein: CASSFGTSGIGYE. The whole CDR3 sequence reads CASSFGTSGIGYEQYF.

In this sample, this clone turned up a few times. With the read ending 3 residues before the CDR3 end, the germline J gene is used to fill in that end. This chain uses TRBV19 with TRBJ2-1; 14 nucleotides agree with TRBD2. The CDR3 has 17 amino acids. Trimming removed 1 base from V and 8 bases from J; junction bases left unmatched: 7. Per the germline V gene, CDR1 is LNHDA and CDR2 is SQIVND (reference sequence). The chain's CDR3 is CASSIALGTSGRYEQFF. The sequenced part of the CDR3 DNA is TGTGCCAGTAGTATAGCTCTTGGGACTAGCGGGAGATATGAG.

In its sample, this clone was seen many times. The missing CDR3 end, 3 residues past where the read stops, is filled in from the germline J gene. This rearrangement joins TRBV4-1 to TRBJ2-1, with 7 bases aligning to TRBD1. The J segment lost 3 bases and the V segment lost 2 bases, leaving 4 bases of the junction unmatched. This CDR3 is 15 amino acids long. Germline assignment: CDR1 MGHRA and CDR2 YSYEKL. The CDR3 spells CASSQPRDSYNEQFF. The CDR3 DNA, read in part, is TGCGCCAGCAGCCAACCTCGGGACAGCTACAATGAG.

This clone was seen at least ten times. From the germline J gene comes the end of the CDR3, since the read stops 3 residues before it. The rearrangement joins TRBV6-2 or TRBV6-3 to TRBJ1-1; the D gene is possibly TRBD1 (6 bases). There are 15 residues in the CDR3. Trimming cost V 1 base and J 0 bases, with 9 bases left between them. Germline CDR1 and CDR2: MNHEY and SVGEGT. The CDR3 spells CASSYWGPVNTEAFF. The covered CDR3 bases are TGTGCCAGCAGTTACTGGGGGCCGGTGAACACTGAA.

In regard to this clone: From the germline J gene comes the end of the CDR3, since the read stops 3 residues before it. The chain joins TRBV30 to TRBJ1-2, with TRBD1 as a possible D gene (6 bases). The CDR3 covers 12 residues. Germline CDR1 and CDR2: GTSNPN and SVGIG (reference sequence). The CDR3 loop reads CAWSVHGGGYTF. CDR3 bases read: TGTGCCTGGAGTGTACATGGGGGCGGC.

This clone is termed medium-sized. The sequenced fragment ends 3 residues before the CDR3 boundary, so the rest is inferred from the germline J gene. This chain uses TRBV6-1 with TRBJ2-6; 8 nucleotides align to TRBD1. CDR3 length: 15 amino acids. Germline V lookup: CDR1 MNHNS, CDR2 SASEGT. V trimming: 7 bases; J trimming: 2 bases; junction bases outside the gene matches: 4. The sequenced CDR3 bases are TGTGCCAGCACTGACAGGGGAGCTGGGGCCAACGTC. The encoded protein is CASTDRGAGANV. The entire CDR3 reads CASTDRGAGANVLTF.

Concerning this clone itself: The read stops 3 residues short of the end of the CDR3; the missing end is completed from the germline J gene. Within the sample, other DNA sequences also encode this same CDR3. The chain uses TRBV7-2 and TRBJ2-7; D remains unclear. Trimming took off 5 bases at V and 4 bases at J, with 12 bases between the two ends. CDR3 length: 13 amino acids. Germline-derived CDR1 and CDR2 are SGHTA and FQGNSA. The covered CDR3 bases are TGTGCCAGCAGCCCTTCCGGTTTTTACGAG. This encodes CASSPSGFYE. From start to end, the CDR3 is CASSPSGFYEQYF.

Concerning this clone: From the germline J gene comes the end of the CDR3, since the read stops 3 residues before it. The chain carries TRBV11-2 and TRBJ2-3; D perhaps matches TRBD2 (6 bases). V gave up 0 bases and J gave up 4 bases, with 8 bases separating them. CDR1 SGHAT and CDR2 FQNNGV come from the germline V gene. The CDR3 has 14 amino acids. The CDR3 here is CASSLDRGADTQYF. The DNA read from the CDR3 is TGTGCCAGCAGCTTAGATCGCGGGGCAGATACG.

This clone was seen at least ten times. Coverage ceases 3 residues before the CDR3 finishes, and the germline J gene fills in the end. This sequence joins TRBV30 and TRBJ1-6; D unresolved. Trimming left V 7 bases short and J 8 bases short, with 15 bases between. The CDR3 is made up of 13 amino acids. The V gene's germline CDR1 is GTSNPN and CDR2 SVGIG (reference sequence). Incomplete CDR3 DNA: TGTGCCTTCTCTCATAGGGTTGATTCACCC. Translating gives CAFSHRVDSP. The whole CDR3 reads CAFSHRVDSPLHF.

This clone was seen many times. The sequenced fragment ends 3 residues before the CDR3 boundary, so the rest is inferred from the germline J gene. The chain uses TRBV7-3 and TRBJ2-2; possible D gene TRBD2, 7 bases. The germline gives CDR1 SGHTA, CDR2 FQGTGA. Trimming took off 2 bases at V and 2 bases at J, with 15 bases between the two ends. The length of the CDR3 is 17 residues. Incomplete CDR3 DNA: TGTGCCAGCAGCTTACTAGGGGGGGGTCCAAACACCGGGGAG. It specifies CASSLLGGGPNTGE. The complete CDR3 reads CASSLLGGGPNTGELFF.

This clone has only a few counts. Sequencing ends 3 residues short of the CDR3 end; the germline J gene provides the rest. V and J are TRBV7-2 and TRBJ2-1; D is unclear. The CDR3 runs 14 residues. Looked up from germline, CDR1 is SGHTA and CDR2 is FQGNSA. V lost 5 bases and J lost 3, with 11 bases in between. CDR3 DNA, as far as it was read: TGTGCCAGCAGCCCCAACAGTTACTACAATGAG. This translates into CASSPNSYYNE. From start to end, the CDR3 is CASSPNSYYNEQFF. Complete variable domain (other parts from reference TRBV7-2 and TRBJ2-1): GAGVSQSPSNKVTEKGKDVELRCDPISGHTALYWYRQSLGQGLEFLIYFQGNSAPDKSGLPSDRFSAERTGGSVSTLTIQRTQQEDSAVYLCASSPNSYYNEQFFGPGTRLTVL.

This clone was seen many times. The read comes to an end 3 residues before the CDR3 does, leaving the germline J gene to fill in the end. The chain couples TRBV10-3 to TRBJ1-6, with a weak D call TRBD1 (6 bases). The V gene's germline CDR1 is ENHRY and CDR2 SYGVKD. The CDR3 runs to 15 residues. V lost 8 bases and J 4 bases, leaving 15 bases between the germline ends. The DNA read from the CDR3 is TGTGCCATCCCCACGCAGGGGTCATATAATTCACCC. Amino acid sequence: CAIPTQGSYNSP. The whole CDR3 region reads CAIPTQGSYNSPLHF.

In its sample, this clone ranks as medium-sized. The read is 3 residues too short to cover the CDR3 end, so that end is filled in from the germline J gene. The V and J genes are TRBV7-2 and TRBJ2-3, with TRBD2 as a possible D gene (6 bases). Germline CDR1 is SGHTA and CDR2 is FQGNSA. The CDR3 is 15 amino acids. V lost 0 bases and J lost 4, with 11 bases in between. The CDR3 loop is CASSLALSGADTQYF. The covered CDR3 bases are TGTGCCAGCAGCTTAGCACTCTCGGGGGCAGATACG.

This clone was picked up a small number of times. The read finishes 3 residues shy of the CDR3 end, and the germline J gene is used to complete it. The chain couples TRBV7-2 to TRBJ1-1, with 7 positions matching TRBD1. Germline lookup yields CDR1 SGHTA and CDR2 FQGNSA. The CDR3 extends over 14 amino acids. Unmatched junction bases numbered 9, after V lost 5 bases and J lost 6 bases. The covered CDR3 bases are TGTGCCAGCAGCGCCCGACAGGGTGCGGCTGAA. This encodes CASSARQGAAE. In full, the CDR3 is CASSARQGAAEAFF.

On this clone itself: The observed sequence ends 3 residues before the CDR3 terminus, with the missing tail filled in from the germline J gene. The chain is built from TRBV19 and TRBJ1-5; 8 bases align to TRBD1. The germline V gene has CDR1 LNHDA and CDR2 SQIVND (reference sequence). The CDR3 totals 14 residues. The V and J ends lost 10 bases and 9 bases, in that order; junction bases with no gene match: 14. The sequenced part of the CDR3 DNA is TGTGCCACTGTAGGGGGTACAGGGGGAAGGCCC. This translates into CATVGGTGGRP. The CDR3 in its entirety is CATVGGTGGRPQHF.

On this clone: At one end, the junction sequence differs from germline, possibly due to a read error. The read falls 3 residues short of the CDR3 end, and the missing part is taken from the germline J gene. The chain is built from TRBV7-7 and TRBJ1-1, with D possibly TRBD1 on 5 matching bases. Germline values: CDR1 SSHAT, CDR2 FNYEAQ (reference sequence). The CDR3 loop spans 13 amino acids. CDR3 region: CASSLVAGTEAFF. CDR3 DNA (partial): TGTGCTAGCAGCTTAGTTGCAGGGACTGAA. Variable domain in full (rest from reference TRBV7-7 and TRBJ1-1): GAGVSQSPRYKVTKRGQDVTLRCDPISSHATLYWYQQALGQGPEFLTYFNYEAQPDKSGLPSDRFSAERPEGSISTLTIQRTEQRDSAMYRCASSLVAGTEAFFGQGTRLTVV.

The part of the CDR3 DNA that was read is TGTGCCAGCTCACCGACACCTCGCCTCTTGAACACTGAA. Encoded protein: CASSPTPRLLNTE. The CDR3 in full is CASSPTPRLLNTEAFF. The chain combines TRBV18 with TRBJ1-1; D is uncertain. The read finishes 3 residues shy of the CDR3 end, and the germline J gene is used to complete it. Trimming left V 3 bases short and J 0 bases short, with 14 bases between. The CDR3 runs 16 residues. Germline V gene sequence: CDR1 KGHSH, CDR2 LQKENI.

This clone was found many times. The CDR3 extends 3 residues past the end of the read, so its final part is completed from the germline J gene. The chain recombines TRBV6-2 or TRBV6-3 with TRBJ2-1; 8 bases map to TRBD2. Germline V gene lookup returns CDR1 MNHEY and CDR2 SVGEGT. Unmatched junction bases numbered 11, after V lost 4 bases and J lost 9 bases. This CDR3 comprises 15 residues. The CDR3: CASSFGGASGAEQFF. The DNA read from the CDR3 is TGTGCCAGCAGTTTCGGGGGGGCCTCAGGTGCTGAG.

This clone has ten or more counts. The DNA ends 3 residues before the CDR3 does, and the rest of the CDR3 is filled in from the germline J gene. This chain joins TRBV7-9 and TRBJ1-1; TRBD1 matches 7 bases. The CDR3 loop spans 15 amino acids. Trimming removed 3 bases from V and 4 bases from J; junction bases left unmatched: 8. Germline CDR1 SEHNR, CDR2 FQNEAQ (reference sequence). CDR3 residues: CASSLGTGTATEAFF. CDR3 bases read: TGTGCCAGCAGCTTGGGGACGGGGACAGCCACTGAA.

The sample holds a few counts of this clone. Read coverage stops 3 residues before the CDR3 terminus; the germline J gene supplies the remainder. The chain couples TRBV19 to TRBJ2-7, with 7 bases aligning to TRBD1. Trimming cost V 1 base and J 0 bases; bases outside gene matches: 6. Germline CDR1 is LNHDA and CDR2 is SQIVND (reference sequence). The CDR3 extends over 16 amino acids. The CDR3 spells CASSIAHRGTSYEQYF. CDR3 DNA (partial): TGTGCCAGTAGTATAGCCCACAGGGGAACCTCCTACGAG.

This clone showed up many times. The read ends 3 residues early relative to the CDR3; the germline J gene fills the gap. This chain joins TRBV7-3 and TRBJ2-1; 13 nucleotides line up with TRBD2. There are 18 residues in the CDR3. J lost 7 bases, V lost 1 base, and 10 bases had no gene match. The germline V gene encodes CDR1 SGHTA and CDR2 FQGTGA. CDR3 loop: CASSLNPTSGRAENEQFF. Incomplete CDR3 DNA: TGTGCCAGCAGCTTAAACCCCACTAGCGGGAGGGCCGAGAATGAG.

This clone was counted many times. The CDR3 is cut off 3 residues early in the read; its end comes from the germline J gene. The chain recombines TRBV5-1 with TRBJ2-7, with 10 positions matching TRBD1. The J segment lost 3 bases and the V segment lost 0 bases, leaving 0 bases of the junction unmatched. The CDR3 totals 14 residues. The germline gives CDR1 SGHRS, CDR2 YFSETQ. The CDR3: CASSLGTGGYEQYF. The sequenced CDR3 bases are TGCGCCAGCAGCTTGGGGACAGGGGGCTACGAG.

This clone was observed a few times. The read gets to within 3 residues of the CDR3 end, and the germline J gene fills in the rest. The chain uses TRBV5-6 and TRBJ2-3; D is ambiguous. Trimming removed 0 bases at V and 4 bases at J, with 12 bases between. The CDR3 consists of 15 residues. Looked up from germline, CDR1 is SGHDT and CDR2 is YYEEEE. The sequenced part of the CDR3 DNA is TGTGCCAGCAGCTTGGTCCTATACCTGGCAGATACG. Amino acids: CASSLVLYLADT. The complete CDR3 sequence is CASSLVLYLADTQYF.

This clone occurred a few times. Read coverage stops 3 residues before the CDR3 terminus; the germline J gene supplies the remainder. The V gene is TRBV7-6, the J gene TRBJ2-2, with a weak D call TRBD2 (6 bases). Germline V lookup: CDR1 SGHVS, CDR2 FNYEAQ. Between the trimmed V and J ends, which lost 4 bases and 2 bases, there was a span of 8 bases. This CDR3 contains 14 residues. The CDR3 sequence: CASSSGLNTGELFF. The sequenced part of the CDR3 DNA is TGTGCCAGCAGCTCGGGACTCAACACCGGGGAG.

There are many counts of this clone. The DNA ends 3 residues before the CDR3 does, and the rest of the CDR3 is filled in from the germline J gene. The gene calls are TRBV5-6 and TRBJ2-7, with 11 positions matching TRBD2. J lost 2 bases, V lost 4 bases, and 5 bases had no gene match. Germline V gene sequence: CDR1 SGHDT, CDR2 YYEEEE. CDR3 length: 15 amino acids. This CDR3 reads CASSVGLAVTYEQYF. CDR3 DNA, as far as it was read: TGTGCCAGCAGCGTGGGACTAGCGGTTACCTACGAG. The complete variable domain, with remaining parts taken from reference TRBV5-6 and TRBJ2-7, reads DAGVTQSPTHLIKTRGQQVTLRCSPKSGHDTVSWYQQALGQGPQFIFQYYEEEERQRGNFPDRFSGHQFPNYSSELNVNALLLGDSALYLCASSVGLAVTYEQYFGPGTRLTVT.

This clone was counted ten times or more. The CDR3 goes on 3 residues after the read ends, and that part is filled in from the germline J gene. J is TRBJ2-4 and V is TRBV6-1; D is possibly TRBD2 (5 bases). CDR1 and CDR2 (germline): MNHNS, SASEGT. Trimming shortened V by 4 bases and J by 5 bases, and 9 bases separated the two germline ends. CDR3 length: 13 residues. CDR3 in amino acids: CASSGTRENIQYF. The part of the CDR3 DNA that was read is TGTGCCAGCAGTGGGACTCGGGAAAACATT.